Shown below are 15 T cell receptor beta chains from a single sample sequenced in a study of blood T cell repertoires in COVID-19. Sequenced by immunoSEQ multiplex PCR; TCRdb stores in-frame clones only, minus some. There are 97,000 or so clones in the sample; 82% occur only once, and 15% to 20% lies in the top ten. The sample consisted of peripheral blood. The receptors shown here come from an elderly man with acute or convalescent COVID-19.

The J gene is TRBJ2-1, the V gene TRBV5-1; 9 nucleotides line up with TRBD1. J gave up 8 bases and V 2 bases, and 11 bases lay outside the gene matches. The CDR3 is 16 amino acids. In germline, CDR1 is SGHRS, CDR2 YFSETQ. CDR3 nucleotide sequence: TGCGCCAGCAGCTTCTTCGGGGGACAGGGTGGCCATGAGCAGTTCTTC. Its protein is CASSFFGGQGGHEQFF. Full variable domain (rest looked up from reference TRBV5-1 and TRBJ2-1): KAGVTQTPRYLIKTRGQQVTLSCSPISGHRSVSWYQQTPGQGLQFLFEYFSETQRNKGNFPGRFSGRQFSNSRSEMNVSTLELGDSALYLCASSFFGGQGGHEQFFGPGTRLTVL.

This clone has a handful of counts. V is TRBV15 and J is TRBJ1-1, with a tentative D call TRBD1 (6 bases). Germline V CDR1 and CDR2: LNHNV, YYDKDF (reference sequence). Trimming took off 1 base at V and 7 bases at J, with 10 bases between the two ends. The CDR3 consists of 13 residues. CDR3 DNA sequence: TGTGCCACCAGCAGAGCAGACAGGAGTGAAGCTTTCTTT. Translation gives CATSRADRSEAFF.

The rearrangement uses TRBV19 and TRBJ2-7, with 11 bases identical to TRBD1. This CDR3 region has 12 residues. The J segment lost 6 bases and the V segment lost 10 bases, leaving 5 bases of the junction unmatched. Germline values: CDR1 LNHDA, CDR2 SQIVND (reference sequence). CDR3 amino acids: CATGGTGGEQYF. The CDR3 nucleotides are TGTGCCACCGGGGGGACAGGGGGCGAGCAGTACTTC.

This clone was counted once. J is TRBJ2-1 and V is TRBV6-4; 10 bases line up with TRBD2. The CDR3 totals 16 residues. Germline V CDR1 and CDR2: MRHNA, SNTAGT. V lost 3 bases and J lost 4; bases outside the gene matches: 6. Here the CDR3 reads CASSELAGSLYNEQFF. CDR3 DNA sequence: TGTGCCAGCAGTGAACTAGCGGGGTCCTTATACAATGAGCAGTTCTTC.

A note on this clone: At one end, the junction sequence differs from germline, possibly due to a read error. The chain is built from TRBV7-2 and TRBJ2-7; the match to TRBD2 covers 8 bases. Germline V gene data show CDR1 as SGHTA and CDR2 as FQGNSA. This CDR3 is built from 14 residues. The DNA of the CDR3 is TGTGCCAGCAGGTTCGGACTAGCCTCCGACGAGCAGTACTTC. Translating gives CASRFGLASDEQYF.

The CDR3 region has the DNA TGTGCCAGTAGCGCGCGCCAGGGGGCGACTAATGAAAAACTGTTTTTT. Amino acid sequence: CASSARQGATNEKLFF. This sequence joins TRBV19 and TRBJ1-4, with 8 bases identical to TRBD1. Germline V gene data show CDR1 as LNHDA and CDR2 as SQIVND (reference sequence). The CDR3 is made up of 16 amino acids. The junction had 8 bases not matched to a gene; V was cut back by 6 bases and J by 2 bases.

The chain uses TRBV6-2 or TRBV6-3 and TRBJ1-5, with 7 bases matching TRBD1. Trimming at V came to 4 bases and at J to 0 bases, leaving 6 bases not matched to a gene. Germline V gene lookup returns CDR1 MNHEY and CDR2 SVGEGT. The CDR3 contains 16 residues. CDR3 coding DNA: TGTGCCAGCAGTTCACAGGGGTTCCCTAGCAATCAGCCCCAGCATTTT. Translating gives CASSSQGFPSNQPQHF.

This chain uses TRBV9 with TRBJ1-6; possibly TRBD1 for D (6 bases). V lost 3 bases and J lost 9, with 16 bases in between. Germline assignment: CDR1 SGDLS and CDR2 YYNGEE. The length of the CDR3 is 15 residues. The CDR3 region is CASSERGTPSSPLHF. The CDR3 bases are TGTGCCAGCAGCGAAAGGGGGACCCCCTCTTCACCCCTCCACTTT.

The genes are TRBV7-6 and TRBJ2-3; 8 bases map to TRBD2. V shed 1 base and J 2 bases; nucleotides not matched to a gene: 5. Germline V lookup: CDR1 SGHVS, CDR2 FNYEAQ. The CDR3 extends over 16 amino acids. The CDR3 bases are TGTGCCAGCAGCTTAGGTACGGGAGGGCCCACAGATACGCAGTATTTT. It yields the protein CASSLGTGGPTDTQYF.

The V and J genes are TRBV10-3 and TRBJ1-5; 8 bases line up with TRBD1. This CDR3 is 15 amino acids long. With V trimmed by 6 bases and J by 1 base, 5 bases remained unmatched. Germline-derived CDR1 and CDR2 are ENHRY and SYGVKD. The CDR3 loop reads CAISQGQASNQPQHF. CDR3 nucleotides: TGTGCCATCAGCCAGGGACAGGCGAGCAATCAGCCCCAGCATTTT.

The V and J genes are TRBV27 and TRBJ2-1; 9 positions match TRBD1. This CDR3 spans 14 amino acids. Germline CDR1 MNHEY, CDR2 SMNVEV (reference sequence). J gave up 7 bases and V 2 bases, and 3 bases lay outside the gene matches. CDR3 in amino acids: CASSLEGQGNEQFF. The CDR3 region has the DNA TGTGCCAGCAGTTTAGAGGGACAGGGAAATGAGCAGTTCTTC.

This clone was seen a few times. The V and J genes are TRBV14 and TRBJ2-7; the match to TRBD2 covers 14 bases. The CDR3 loop spans 17 amino acids. The V gene's germline CDR1 is SGHDN and CDR2 FVKESK. V trimming: 1 base; J trimming: 4 bases; junction bases outside the gene matches: 6. The CDR3 loop reads CASSQGKGTSGSYEQYF. In DNA form, the CDR3 reads TGTGCCAGCAGCCAAGGGAAAGGGACTAGCGGGAGTTACGAGCAGTACTTC. The variable domain in full, completed from reference TRBV14 and TRBJ2-7, reads EAGVTQFPSHSVIEKGQTVTLRCDPISGHDNLYWYRRVMGKEIKFLLHFVKESKQDESGMPNNRFLAERTGGTYSTLKVQPAELEDSGVYFCASSQGKGTSGSYEQYFGPGTRLTVT.

This rearrangement joins TRBV24-1 to TRBJ1-2; D might be TRBD1 (6 bases). Germline assignment: CDR1 KGHDR and CDR2 SFDVKD. This CDR3 comprises 16 residues. Between the trimmed V and J ends, which lost 1 base and 4 bases, there was a span of 15 bases. For the CDR3, the DNA is TGTGCCACCAGTGATTTTGGGGAAACAGGGAGCTATGGCTACACCTTC. Translating gives CATSDFGETGSYGYTF.

The chain combines TRBV28 with TRBJ1-2, with 7 nucleotides matching TRBD1. V was pared by 6 bases and J by 4 bases, with 8 bases of the junction left unmatched. The CDR3 is 14 amino acids. In germline, CDR1 is MDHEN, CDR2 SYDVKM. For the CDR3, the DNA is TGTGCCAGCAGGGGACAGCTATACTCCTATGGCTACACCTTC. Its translation: CASRGQLYSYGYTF.

The chain joins TRBV6-2 or TRBV6-3 to TRBJ2-5, with TRBD1 identical over 7 bases. The germline gives CDR1 MNHEY, CDR2 SVGEGT. The CDR3 loop spans 15 amino acids. Trimming removed 4 bases from V and 5 bases from J; junction bases left unmatched: 10. CDR3 nucleotides: TGTGCCAGCAGTTCGGGACAGAGGATCCTGGAGACCCAGTACTTC. Its protein is CASSSGQRILETQYF.